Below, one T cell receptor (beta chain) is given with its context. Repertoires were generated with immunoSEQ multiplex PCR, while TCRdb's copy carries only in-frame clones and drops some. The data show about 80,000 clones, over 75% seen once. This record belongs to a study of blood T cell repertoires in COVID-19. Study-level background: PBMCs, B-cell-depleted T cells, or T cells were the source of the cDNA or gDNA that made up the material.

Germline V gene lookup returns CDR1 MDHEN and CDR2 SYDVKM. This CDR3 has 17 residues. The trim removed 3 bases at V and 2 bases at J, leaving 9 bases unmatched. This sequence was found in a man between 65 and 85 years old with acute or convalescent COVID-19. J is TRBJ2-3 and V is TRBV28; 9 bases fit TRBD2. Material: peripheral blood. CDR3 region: CASSFRREGLNTDTQYF. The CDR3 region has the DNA TGTGCCAGCAGTTTCCGGCGGGAGGGCCTCAACACAGATACGCAGTATTTT.